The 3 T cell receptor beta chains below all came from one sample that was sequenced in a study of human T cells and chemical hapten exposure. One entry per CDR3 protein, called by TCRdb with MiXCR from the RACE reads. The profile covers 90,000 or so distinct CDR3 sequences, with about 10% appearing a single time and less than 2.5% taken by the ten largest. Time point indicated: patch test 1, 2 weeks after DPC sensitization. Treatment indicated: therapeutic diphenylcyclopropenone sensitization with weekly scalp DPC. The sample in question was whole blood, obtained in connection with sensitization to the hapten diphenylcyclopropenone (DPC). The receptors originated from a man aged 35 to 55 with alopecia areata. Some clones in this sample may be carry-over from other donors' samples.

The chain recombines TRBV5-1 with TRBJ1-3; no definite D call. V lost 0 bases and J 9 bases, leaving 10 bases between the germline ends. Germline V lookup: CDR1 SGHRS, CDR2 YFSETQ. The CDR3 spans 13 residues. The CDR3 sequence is CASSLDAPTTIYF. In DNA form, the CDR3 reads TGCGCCAGCAGCTTGGACGCCCCGACCACCATATATTTT.

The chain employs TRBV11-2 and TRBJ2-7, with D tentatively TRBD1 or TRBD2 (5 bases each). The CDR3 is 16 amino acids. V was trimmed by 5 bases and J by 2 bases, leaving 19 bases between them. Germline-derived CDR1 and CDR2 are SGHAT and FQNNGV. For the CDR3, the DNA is TGTGCCAGCAGCAGAATCCGGGGCCGGGCCACCTACGAGCAGTACGTC. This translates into CASSRIRGRATYEQYV.

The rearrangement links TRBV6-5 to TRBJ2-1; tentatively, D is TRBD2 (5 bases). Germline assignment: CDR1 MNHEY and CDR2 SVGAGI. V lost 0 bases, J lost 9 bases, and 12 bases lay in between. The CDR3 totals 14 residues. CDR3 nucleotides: TGTGCCAGCAGTTACTCGAGGGAGTATAGTGAGCAGTTCTTC. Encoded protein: CASSYSREYSEQFF.